This T cell receptor (beta chain) stems from a study of T-cell memory formation after mild COVID-19 (TCRdb year 2021). Regarding the complete study: Most TCR sequence clusters were specific to one of the two donors. The cohort comprised two young, previously healthy adult volunteers, one female and one male. T-cell clones expanding and contracting after mild COVID-19 in a couple of donors were tracked by longitudinal TCRalpha and TCRbeta repertoire sequencing. What the research found in general, with its limitations: From day 15 to 85, contracting clones showed balanced CD4/CD8 phenotypes, whereas a second wave of clones that expanded from day 15 to 37 leaned towards CD4+. Some responding clones were detected in pre-infection memory, which suggested that pre-existing cross-reactive memory T cells had joined the SARS-CoV-2 response. Contracting CD4+ clones appeared mostly in the CM and EM memory subsets, whereas CD8+ clones were enriched in EMRA. SARS-CoV-2 specificity of the second-wave clones peaking on day 37 was not confirmed. The study covered only a couple of mild cases, and larger cohorts including severe cases with pre-infection samples were considered necessary.

Relative to germline, V is missing 8 bases and J is missing 0 bases, with 5 bases of the junction outside any gene match. The CDR3 contains 14 residues, cysteine and phenylalanine counted. The only DNA kept is the CDR3, 42 bases in frame from the first base. Via the germline V gene, CDR1 is SQVTM and CDR2 ANQGSEA. About this clonotype itself: Which antigen it targets is not known. Base qualities are missing; no much larger clone stands one base away.

PBMCs were isolated by Ficoll-Paque density gradient centrifugation. The sequencer listed for this sample is Illumina NovaSeq 6000. cDNA libraries for TCRalpha and TCRbeta were prepared by 5'RACE using constant-segment primers, with sample barcodes and unique molecular identifiers added. Trizol reagent was used to extract RNA from every sample. Library amplification was performed in two PCR steps, and a second sample barcode and Illumina TruSeq adapters were introduced in the second step. Libraries were sequenced on an Illumina NovaSeq with 2 x 150 bp paired-end reads. In the source study's methods: The reads were demultiplexed and collapsed into UMI-guided consensus sequences using migec v1.2.7. Using mixcr v2.1.11, UMI consensuses were aligned to TRA and TRB V and J templates and then assembled into clonotypes. A clonotype was counted as expanded or contracted only when both edgeR and NoisET called the clonotype significant, with the noise models trained on biological replicates. For edgeR calls, the cutoffs were a false discovery rate-adjusted p below 0.01 and a log2 fold-change threshold of 1. As an exploratory analysis of dynamics, PCA with hierarchical clustering was applied to max-normalized trajectories of the 1000 most abundant clonotypes. Separately sequenced CD4+ and CD8+ repertoires were used to assign a CD4 or CD8 phenotype to each responding clone. Starting from the raw public reads, TCRdb applied fastp trimming at Q25, assembled clones with MiXCR and retained in-frame beta chains. Entries that share a CDR3 protein sequence are merged under the most common genes and DNA. TCRdb's processing, not the authors', yielded these V and J calls. The sample data list hundreds of thousands of distinct CDR3 sequences, and approximately 14% of these were observed just once. Jointly, the top ten make up about 20% of the sample.

Sequenced material: PBMCs or a T cell subset sorted from them (not recorded which). This receptor was taken from a young man who had mild COVID-19 (a few samples of this study predate the infection). The sample titles of this study are shuffled in the database, so cell type and time point are left out; the donor was told from shared clones. The chain is assembled from TRBV29-1 and TRBJ2-1, with TRBD2 matching 9 junction bases. The nucleotide sequence reads as follows: TGCAGCCTGAGCGGGGGGAGCTCCTACAATGAGCAGTTCTTC. This encodes CSLSGGSSYNEQFF.